This T cell receptor beta chain is drawn from a study of vaccination and CD4 T cells after COVID-19. Germline V lookup: CDR1 MGHDK, CDR2 SYGVNS. This CDR3 spans 12 amino acids. V lost 7 bases to trimming and J lost 1 base, with 7 bases between them. Sequencing of cultured CD4+ T cell DNA used the Oncomine TCR Beta short-read assay. One entry per CDR3 protein results from TCRdb running MiXCR on the PCR reads. The table lists under 25,000 distinct CDR3 sequences, around 40% of them singletons. The treatment was: roughly 11-day PBMC culture with coronavirus spike peptide pools or control peptides (ViraFEST assay). A remark on this clonotype: Its antigen remains unidentified.

V is TRBV25-1 and J is TRBJ1-1; D is uncertain. The TCR comes from a human donor who had recovered from COVID-19. The sample here was CD4+ T cells from blood, cultured in vitro, taken before SARS-CoV-2 vaccination. CDR3 sequence reads: CASMRANTEAFF. In nucleotides, the CDR3 is TGTGCCAGCATGCGGGCGAACACTGAAGCTTTCTTT.